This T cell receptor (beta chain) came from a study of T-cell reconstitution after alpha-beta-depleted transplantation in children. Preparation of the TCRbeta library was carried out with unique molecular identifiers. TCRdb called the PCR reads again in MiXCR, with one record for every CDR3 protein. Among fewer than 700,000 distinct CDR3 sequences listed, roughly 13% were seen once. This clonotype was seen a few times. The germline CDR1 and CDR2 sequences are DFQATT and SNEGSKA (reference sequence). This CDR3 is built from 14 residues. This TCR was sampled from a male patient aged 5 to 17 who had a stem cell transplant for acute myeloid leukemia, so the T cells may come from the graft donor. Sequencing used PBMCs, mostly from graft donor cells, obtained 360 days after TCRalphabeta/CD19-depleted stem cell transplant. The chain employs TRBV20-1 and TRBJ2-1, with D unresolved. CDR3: CIVGPPLTYNEQFF. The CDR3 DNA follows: TGCATAGTCGGACCCCCATTAACCTACAATGAGCAGTTCTTC.